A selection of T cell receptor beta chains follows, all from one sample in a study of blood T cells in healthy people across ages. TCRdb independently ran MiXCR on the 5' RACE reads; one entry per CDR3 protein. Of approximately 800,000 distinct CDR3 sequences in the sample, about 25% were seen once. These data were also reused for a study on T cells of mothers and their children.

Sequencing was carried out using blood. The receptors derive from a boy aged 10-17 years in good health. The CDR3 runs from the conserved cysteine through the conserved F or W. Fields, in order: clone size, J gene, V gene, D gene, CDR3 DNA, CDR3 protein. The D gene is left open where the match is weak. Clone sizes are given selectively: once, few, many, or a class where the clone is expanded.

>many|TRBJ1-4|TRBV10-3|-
TGTGCCATCAGGGACATAACTAATGAAAAACTGTTTTTT
CAIRDITNEKLFF
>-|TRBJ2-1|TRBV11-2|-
TGTGCCAGCAGCTTAGATGCAGGGCCTAAGAGCTCCTACAATGAGCAGTTCTTC
CASSLDAGPKSSYNEQFF
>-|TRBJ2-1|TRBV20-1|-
TGCAGTGCTGCCGCTAGCAGCTCCGCCAATGAGCAGCTCTTC
CSAAASSSANEQLF
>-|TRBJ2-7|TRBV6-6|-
TGTGCCAGCAGTTACTCGGTAGTTGGCTCCTACGAGCAGTACTTC
CASSYSVVGSYEQYF
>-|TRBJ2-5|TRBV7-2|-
TGTGCCAGCAGCACGAAGTTGGAGACCCAGTACTTC
CASSTKLETQYF
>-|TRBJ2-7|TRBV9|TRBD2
TGTGCCAGCAGCGTAGCGGGGGGGGACTACGAGCAGTACTTC
CASSVAGGDYEQYF
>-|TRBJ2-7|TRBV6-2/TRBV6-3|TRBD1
TGTGCCAGCGGGGAACAGGGGGTCATCTACGAGCAGTACTTC
CASGEQGVIYEQYF
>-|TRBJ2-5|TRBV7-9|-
TGTGCCAGCACCTGGGGGGGGCTCGAGACCCAGTACTTC
CASTWGGLETQYF
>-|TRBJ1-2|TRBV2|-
TGTGCCAGCGCAGGGGTAGGCTACACCTTC
CASAGVGYTF
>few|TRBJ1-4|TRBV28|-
TGTGCCAGCAGAGGGGCGCGCGATGAAAAACTGTTTTTT
CASRGARDEKLFF
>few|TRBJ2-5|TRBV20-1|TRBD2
TGCAGTGCCCGGCGGGGGGCTAGCGGGAGACAAGAGACCCAGTACTTC
CSARRGASGRQETQYF
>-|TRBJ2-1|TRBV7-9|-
TGTGCCAGCAGCTTAGTCCAACAGGGATGGGTTTATGAGCAGTTCTTC
CASSLVQQGWVYEQFF
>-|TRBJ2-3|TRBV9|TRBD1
TGTGCCAGCAGCGTACCCGCACGACAGGGGAGGACAGATACGCAGTATTTT
CASSVPARQGRTDTQYF
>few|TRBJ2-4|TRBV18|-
TGTGCCAGCTCACCAAACAACGGAGAAAACATTCAGTACTTC
CASSPNNGENIQYF
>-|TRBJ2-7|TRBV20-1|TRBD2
TGCAGTGGCAAGGATATACGCGGGAGAGGATTGTACGAGCAGTACTTC
CSGKDIRGRGLYEQYF
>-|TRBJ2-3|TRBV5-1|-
TGCGCCAGCAGTTTCGATGGCACAGATACGCAGTATTTT
CASSFDGTDTQYF
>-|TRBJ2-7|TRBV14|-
TGTGCCAGCAGCCAAGAAACTCGGGCCTACGAGCAGTACTTC
CASSQETRAYEQYF
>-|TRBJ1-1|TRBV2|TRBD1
TGTGCCAGCAGTAGACAGGGCCACACTGAAGCTTTCTTT
CASSRQGHTEAFF
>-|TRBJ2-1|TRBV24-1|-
TGTGCCACCAGTGCGCCAGGGAGAGGGATAGGGAATGAGCAGTTCTTC
CATSAPGRGIGNEQFF
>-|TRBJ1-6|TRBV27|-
TGTGCCAGCAGTTCCACAGGGAGCTCCTATAATTCACCCCTCCACTTT
CASSSTGSSYNSPLHF
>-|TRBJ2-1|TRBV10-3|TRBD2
TGTGCCATCAGTGACGGGACTAGCCTCGATGAGCAGTTCTTC
CAISDGTSLDEQFF
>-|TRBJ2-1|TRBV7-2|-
TGTGCCAGCAGCTTGGGCAAGGCCTACAATGAGCAGTTCTTC
CASSLGKAYNEQFF
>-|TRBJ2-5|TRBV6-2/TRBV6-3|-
TGTGCCAGCAGTTACTTCCTTCTTGAGACCCAGTACTTC
CASSYFLLETQYF
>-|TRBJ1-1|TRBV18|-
TGTGCCAGCTCACCCGGGACACGGAGGACTGAAGCTTTCTTT
CASSPGTRRTEAFF
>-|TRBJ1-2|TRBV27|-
TGTGCCAGCAGGCCAGGCAGTGGGGGCCGTGGGGGCTACACCTTC
CASRPGSGGRGGYTF
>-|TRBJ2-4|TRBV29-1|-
TGCAGCGTTGTGGGGGAGGGGGCGGGCCTAGCCAAAAACATTCAGTACTTC
CSVVGEGAGLAKNIQYF
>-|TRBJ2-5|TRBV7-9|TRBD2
TGTGCCAGCAGCTTAGGGGACTACCTCCAAGAGACCCAGTACTTC
CASSLGDYLQETQYF
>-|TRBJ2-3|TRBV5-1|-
TGCGCCAGCAGCTTTACAGCCTCCCCCACAGATACGCAGTATTTT
CASSFTASPTDTQYF
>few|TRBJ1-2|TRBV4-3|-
TGCGCCAGCAGCCAAGAAAGCTATGGCTACACCTTC
CASSQESYGYTF
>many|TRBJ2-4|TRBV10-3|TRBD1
TGTGCCATCAGTGCCCCGACAGGGGGACTAGCCAAAAACATTCAGTACTTC
CAISAPTGGLAKNIQYF
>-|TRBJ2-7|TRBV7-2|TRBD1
TGTGCCAGCAGCTTAGCCGGGACAGGGATGGACGAGCAGTACTTC
CASSLAGTGMDEQYF
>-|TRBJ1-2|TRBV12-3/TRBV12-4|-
TGTGCCAGCAGTTTGGGAAGCGGTGGCTACACCTTC
CASSLGSGGYTF
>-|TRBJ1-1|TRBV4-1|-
TGCGCCAGCAGCCAAGATGTGACCCTACAGGGTTGGGAAGCTTTCTTT
CASSQDVTLQGWEAFF
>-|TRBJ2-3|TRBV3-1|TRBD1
TGTGCCAGCAGCCATTCGGGACAGGGTACAGATACGCAGTATTTT
CASSHSGQGTDTQYF
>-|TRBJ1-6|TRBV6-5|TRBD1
TGTGCCAGCAGCCGGACAGGCCATAATTCACCCCTCCACTTT
CASSRTGHNSPLHF
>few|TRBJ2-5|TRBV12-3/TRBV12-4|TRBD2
TGTGCCAGCAGTTTACAGAGCGGGGTCCCAGGGCCCGAAGAGACCCAGTACTTC
CASSLQSGVPGPEETQYF
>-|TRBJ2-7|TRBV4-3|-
TGCGCCAGCAGCCAAGAATACCCAGGACTCTACGAGCAGTACTTC
CASSQEYPGLYEQYF
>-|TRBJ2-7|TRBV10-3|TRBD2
TGTGCCATCAGTGAGGACGGGGGGTTTGTATACGAGCAGTACTTC
CAISEDGGFVYEQYF
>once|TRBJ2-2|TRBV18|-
TGTGCCAGCTCACCGCAATCAGACACCGGGGAGCTGTTTTTT
CASSPQSDTGELFF
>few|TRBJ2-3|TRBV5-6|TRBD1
TGTGCCAGCAGGGTGGCGGGACAGGGGATCGTACGACGCACAGATACGCAGTATTTT
CASRVAGQGIVRRTDTQYF
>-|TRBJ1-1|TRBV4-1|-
TGCGCCAGCAGCCAAGTGCCCCGGGAGGACACTGAAGCTTTCTTT
CASSQVPREDTEAFF
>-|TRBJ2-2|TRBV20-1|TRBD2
TGCAGTGGGGGACTAGCGGGAGCAGCGAACACCGGGGAGCTGTTTTTT
CSGGLAGAANTGELFF
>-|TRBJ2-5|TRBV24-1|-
TGTGCCACCAGTGATTTGCCATCCTGGGGGGAGAGGGAGACCCAGTACTTC
CATSDLPSWGERETQYF
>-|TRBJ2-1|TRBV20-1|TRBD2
TGCGGACCTTTGGGGGACTACGGTGAGCAGTTCTTC
CGPLGDYGEQFF
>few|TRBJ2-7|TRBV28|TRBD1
TGTGCCAGCAGTTTCAGACAGGGGGCTCGGGAGCAGTACTTC
CASSFRQGAREQYF
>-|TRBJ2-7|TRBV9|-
TGTGCCAGCAGCCCGGGGGACAGCCCCTACGAGCAGTACTTC
CASSPGDSPYEQYF
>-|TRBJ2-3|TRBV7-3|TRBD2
TGTGCCAGCAGCTTTTCTAGCGGAGAGATAGATACGCAGTATTTT
CASSFSSGEIDTQYF
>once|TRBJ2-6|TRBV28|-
TGTGCCAGCAGACTATACTCTGGGGCCAACGTCCTGACTTTC
CASRLYSGANVLTF
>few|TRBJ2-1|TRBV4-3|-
TGCGCCAGCAGCCAAGACGACGTCTTCTACAATGAGCAGTTCTTC
CASSQDDVFYNEQFF
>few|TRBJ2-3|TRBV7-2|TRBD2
TGTGCCAGCAGACGACGGGGGGGAGGCACAGATACGCAGTATTTT
CASRRRGGGTDTQYF
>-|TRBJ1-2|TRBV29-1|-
TGCAGCGTCGCCCTTGAGGTTCGCGACTATGGCTACACCTTC
CSVALEVRDYGYTF
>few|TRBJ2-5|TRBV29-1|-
TGCAGCGTTGATGGACAGCCCCAAGAGACCCAGTACTTC
CSVDGQPQETQYF
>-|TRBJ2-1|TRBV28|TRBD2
TGTGCCAGCAGTCCCTCAGGGGGACTAGCGGGCAATGAGCAGTTCTTC
CASSPSGGLAGNEQFF
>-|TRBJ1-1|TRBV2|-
TGTGCCAGCAGTGAGACAGCCGATAGTATGAACACTGAAGCTTTCTTT
CASSETADSMNTEAFF
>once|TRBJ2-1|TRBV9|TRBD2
TGTGCCAGCAGCGTAGATCAAGCGGGAAGCTACAATGAGCAGTTCTTC
CASSVDQAGSYNEQFF
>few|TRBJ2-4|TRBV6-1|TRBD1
TGTGCCAGCAGTGCGACAGGGGGTTGGACCAAAAACATTCAGTACTTC
CASSATGGWTKNIQYF
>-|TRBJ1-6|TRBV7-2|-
TGTGCCAGCAGCTTAGGAGGCCTAAGGGGTTTAGCGGGTTCACCCCTCCACTTT
CASSLGGLRGLAGSPLHF
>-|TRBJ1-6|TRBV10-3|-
TGTGCCATCAGTGATCGGGGGTTGGGTTCACCCCTCCACTTT
CAISDRGLGSPLHF
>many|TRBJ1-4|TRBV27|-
TGTGCCAGCACCTTGGACAGAATAGCGGAAAAACTGTTTTTT
CASTLDRIAEKLFF